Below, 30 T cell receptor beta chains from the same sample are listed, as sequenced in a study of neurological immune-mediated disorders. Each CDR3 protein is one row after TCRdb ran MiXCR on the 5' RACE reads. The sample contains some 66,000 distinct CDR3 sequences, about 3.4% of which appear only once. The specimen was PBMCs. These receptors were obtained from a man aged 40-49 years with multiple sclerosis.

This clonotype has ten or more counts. The CDR3 loop reads CASSLLAATPNEQFF. The CDR3 coding sequence is TGTGCCAGCAGCCTACTAGCGGCTACCCCCAATGAGCAGTTCTTC. This chain joins TRBV7-6 and TRBJ2-1; 8 bases match TRBD2. The V segment lost 5 bases and the J segment 6 bases; nucleotides outside the gene matches: 9. CDR1 is SGHVS, CDR2 FNYEAQ, per germline. The CDR3 runs 15 residues.

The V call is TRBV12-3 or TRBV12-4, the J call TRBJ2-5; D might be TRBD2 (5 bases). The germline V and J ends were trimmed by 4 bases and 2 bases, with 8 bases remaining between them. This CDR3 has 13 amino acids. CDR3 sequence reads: CASSYREQETQYF. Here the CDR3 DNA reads TGTGCCAGCAGTTACCGGGAACAAGAGACCCAGTACTTC.

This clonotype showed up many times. The CDR3 bases are TGCAGTGCTTCGGACTACCGAGTTTACAATGAGCAGTTCTTC. Protein: CSASDYRVYNEQFF. J is TRBJ2-1 and V is TRBV20-1, with a weak D call TRBD2 (6 bases). V lost 5 bases, J lost 4 bases, and 15 bases lay in between. Germline CDR1 DFQATT, CDR2 SNEGSKA (reference sequence). The CDR3 has 14 residues.

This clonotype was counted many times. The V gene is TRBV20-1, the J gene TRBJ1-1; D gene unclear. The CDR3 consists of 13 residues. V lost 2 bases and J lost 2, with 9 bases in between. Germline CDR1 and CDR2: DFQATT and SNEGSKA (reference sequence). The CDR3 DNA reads TGCAGTGCTAGACAATATAAAAACACTGAAGCTTTCTTT. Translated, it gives CSARQYKNTEAFF.

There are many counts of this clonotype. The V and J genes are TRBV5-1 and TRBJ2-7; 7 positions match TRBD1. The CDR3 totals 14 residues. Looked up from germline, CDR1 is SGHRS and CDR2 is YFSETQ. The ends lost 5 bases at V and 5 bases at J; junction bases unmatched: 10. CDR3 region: CASRPTGTVNEQYF. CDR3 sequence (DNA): TGCGCCAGCAGGCCTACCGGGACAGTCAACGAGCAGTACTTC.

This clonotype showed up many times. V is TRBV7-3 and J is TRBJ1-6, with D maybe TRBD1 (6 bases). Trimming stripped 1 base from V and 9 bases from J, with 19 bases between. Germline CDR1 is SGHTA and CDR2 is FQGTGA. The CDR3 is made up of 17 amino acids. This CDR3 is CASSLNHGGPGGSPLHF. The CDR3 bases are TGTGCCAGCAGCTTAAACCACGGGGGGCCTGGGGGTTCACCCCTCCACTTT.

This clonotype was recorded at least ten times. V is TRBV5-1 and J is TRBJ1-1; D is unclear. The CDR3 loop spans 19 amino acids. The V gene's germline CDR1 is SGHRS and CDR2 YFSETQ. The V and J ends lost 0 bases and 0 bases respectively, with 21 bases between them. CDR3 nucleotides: TGCGCCAGCAGCTTGGATCGTCGGGTCCCGGCCGGTCTGAACACTGAAGCTTTCTTT. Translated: CASSLDRRVPAGLNTEAFF.

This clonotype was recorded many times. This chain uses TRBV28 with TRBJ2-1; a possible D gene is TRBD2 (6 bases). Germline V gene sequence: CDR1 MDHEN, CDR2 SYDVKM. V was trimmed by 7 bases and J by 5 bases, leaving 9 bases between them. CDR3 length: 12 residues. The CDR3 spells CASIGLHNEQFF. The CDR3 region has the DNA TGTGCCAGCATAGGACTACACAATGAGCAGTTCTTC.

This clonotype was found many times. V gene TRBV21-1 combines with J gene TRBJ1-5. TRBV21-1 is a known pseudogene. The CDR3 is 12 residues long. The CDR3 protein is CASSTSNQPQHF. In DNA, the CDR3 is TGTGCCAGCAGTACTAGCAATCAGCCCCAGCATTTT.

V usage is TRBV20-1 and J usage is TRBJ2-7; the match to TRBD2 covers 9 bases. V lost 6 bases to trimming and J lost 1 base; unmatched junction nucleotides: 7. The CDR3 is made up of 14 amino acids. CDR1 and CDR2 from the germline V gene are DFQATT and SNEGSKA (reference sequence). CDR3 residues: CSASGGSGSYEQYF. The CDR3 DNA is TGCAGTGCCAGCGGGGGGAGCGGGTCCTACGAGCAGTACTTC.

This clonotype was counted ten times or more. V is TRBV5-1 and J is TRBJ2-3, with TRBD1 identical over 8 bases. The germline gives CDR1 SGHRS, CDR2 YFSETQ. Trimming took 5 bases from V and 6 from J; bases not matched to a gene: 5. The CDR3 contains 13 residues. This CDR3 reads CASRPGQEDTQYF. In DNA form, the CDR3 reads TGCGCCAGCAGACCGGGACAGGAGGATACGCAGTATTTT. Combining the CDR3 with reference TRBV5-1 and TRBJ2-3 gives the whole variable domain KAGVTQTPRYLIKTRGQQVTLSCSPISGHRSVSWYQQTPGQGLQFLFEYFSETQRNKGNFPGRFSGRQFSNSRSEMNVSTLELGDSALYLCASRPGQEDTQYFGPGTRLTVL.

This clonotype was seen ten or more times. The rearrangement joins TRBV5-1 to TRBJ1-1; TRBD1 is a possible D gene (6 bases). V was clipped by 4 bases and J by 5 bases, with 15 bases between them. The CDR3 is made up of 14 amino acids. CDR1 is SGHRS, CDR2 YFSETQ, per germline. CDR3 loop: CASSGGGGETEAFF. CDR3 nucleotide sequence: TGCGCCAGCAGCGGTGGGGGGGGCGAGACTGAAGCTTTCTTT.

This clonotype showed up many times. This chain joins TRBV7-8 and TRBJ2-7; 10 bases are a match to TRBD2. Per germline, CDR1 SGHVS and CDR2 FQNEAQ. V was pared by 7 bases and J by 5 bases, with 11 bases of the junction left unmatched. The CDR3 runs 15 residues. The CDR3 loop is CASTQRLAGAHEQYF. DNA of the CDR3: TGTGCCAGCACCCAGCGCCTAGCGGGAGCCCACGAGCAGTACTTC.

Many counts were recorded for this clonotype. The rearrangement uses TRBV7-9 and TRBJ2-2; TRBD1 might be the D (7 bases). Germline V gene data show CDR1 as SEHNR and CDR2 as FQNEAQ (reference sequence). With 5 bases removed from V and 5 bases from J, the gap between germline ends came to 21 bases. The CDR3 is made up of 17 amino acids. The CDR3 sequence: CASSNGPQGGQTGELFF. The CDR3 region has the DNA TGTGCCAGCAGCAACGGTCCCCAGGGGGGCCAGACCGGGGAGCTGTTTTTT.

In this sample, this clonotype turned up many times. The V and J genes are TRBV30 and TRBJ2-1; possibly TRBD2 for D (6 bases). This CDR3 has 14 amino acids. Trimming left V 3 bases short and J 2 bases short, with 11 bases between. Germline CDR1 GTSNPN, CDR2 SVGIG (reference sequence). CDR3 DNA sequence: TGTGCCTGGAGGGCCGGGACTCCCTACAATGAGCAGTTCTTC. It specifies CAWRAGTPYNEQFF.

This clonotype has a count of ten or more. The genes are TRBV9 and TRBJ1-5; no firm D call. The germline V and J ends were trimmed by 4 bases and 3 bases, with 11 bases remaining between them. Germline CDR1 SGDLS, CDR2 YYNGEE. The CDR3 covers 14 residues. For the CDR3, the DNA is TGTGCCAGCAGCACCAGTGTGGACAATCAGCCCCAGCATTTT. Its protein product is CASSTSVDNQPQHF. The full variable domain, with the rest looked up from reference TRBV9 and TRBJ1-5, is DSGVTQTPKHLITATGQRVTLRCSPRSGDLSVYWYQQSLDQGLQFLIQYYNGEERAKGNILERFSAQQFPDLHSELNLSSLELGDSALYFCASSTSVDNQPQHFGDGTRLSIL.

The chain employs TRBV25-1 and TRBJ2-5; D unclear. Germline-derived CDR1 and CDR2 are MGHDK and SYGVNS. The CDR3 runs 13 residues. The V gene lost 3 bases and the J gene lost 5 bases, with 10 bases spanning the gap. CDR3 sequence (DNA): TGTGCCAGCAGTGACGGACCCCGGGAGACCCAGTACTTC. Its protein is CASSDGPRETQYF.

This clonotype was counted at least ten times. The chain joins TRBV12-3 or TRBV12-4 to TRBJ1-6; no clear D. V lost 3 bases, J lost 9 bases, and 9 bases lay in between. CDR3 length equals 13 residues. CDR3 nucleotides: TGTGCCAGCAGTTTTACACATTCTTCACCCCTCCACTTT. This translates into CASSFTHSSPLHF.

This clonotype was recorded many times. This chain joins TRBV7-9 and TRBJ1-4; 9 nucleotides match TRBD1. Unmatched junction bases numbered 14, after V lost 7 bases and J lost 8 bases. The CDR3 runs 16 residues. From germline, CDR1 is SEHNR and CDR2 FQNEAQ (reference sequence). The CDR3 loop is CASTQTQGAEREKLFF. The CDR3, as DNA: TGTGCCAGCACTCAAACACAGGGGGCCGAGCGGGAAAAACTGTTTTTT.

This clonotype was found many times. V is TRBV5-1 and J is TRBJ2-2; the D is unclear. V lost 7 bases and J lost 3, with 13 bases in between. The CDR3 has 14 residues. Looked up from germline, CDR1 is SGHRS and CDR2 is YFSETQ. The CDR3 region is CASSSGIDTGELFF. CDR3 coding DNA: TGCGCCAGCTCGTCGGGTATTGACACCGGGGAGCTGTTTTTT. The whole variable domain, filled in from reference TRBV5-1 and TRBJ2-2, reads KAGVTQTPRYLIKTRGQQVTLSCSPISGHRSVSWYQQTPGQGLQFLFEYFSETQRNKGNFPGRFSGRQFSNSRSEMNVSTLELGDSALYLCASSSGIDTGELFFGEGSRLTVL.

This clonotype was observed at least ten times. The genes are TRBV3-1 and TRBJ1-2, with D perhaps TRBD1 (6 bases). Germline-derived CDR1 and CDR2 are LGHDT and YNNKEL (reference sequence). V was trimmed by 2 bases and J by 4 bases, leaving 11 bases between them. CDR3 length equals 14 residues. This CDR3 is CASSQTGTPYGYTF. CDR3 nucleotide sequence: TGTGCCAGCAGCCAAACCGGGACACCCTATGGCTACACCTTC.

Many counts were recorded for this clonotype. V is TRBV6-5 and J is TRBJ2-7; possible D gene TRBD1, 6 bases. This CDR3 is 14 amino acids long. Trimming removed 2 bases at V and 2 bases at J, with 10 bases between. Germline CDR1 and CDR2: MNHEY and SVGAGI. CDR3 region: CASSYGRGTYEQYF. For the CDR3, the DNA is TGTGCCAGCAGTTACGGCAGGGGCACCTACGAGCAGTACTTC.

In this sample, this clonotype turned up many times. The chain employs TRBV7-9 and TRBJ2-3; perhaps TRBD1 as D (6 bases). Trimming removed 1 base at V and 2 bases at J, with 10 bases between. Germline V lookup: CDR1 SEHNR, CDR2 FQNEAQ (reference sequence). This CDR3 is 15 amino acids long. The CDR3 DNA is TGTGCCAGCAGCTTAGATCAGGGGAACACAGATACGCAGTATTTT. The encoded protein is CASSLDQGNTDTQYF.

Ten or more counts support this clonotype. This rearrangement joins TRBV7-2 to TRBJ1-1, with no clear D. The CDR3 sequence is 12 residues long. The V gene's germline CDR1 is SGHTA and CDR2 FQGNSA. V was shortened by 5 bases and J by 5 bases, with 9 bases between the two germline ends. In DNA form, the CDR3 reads TGTGCCAGCAGCCCTCCCTGGACTGAAGCTTTCTTT. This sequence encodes CASSPPWTEAFF.

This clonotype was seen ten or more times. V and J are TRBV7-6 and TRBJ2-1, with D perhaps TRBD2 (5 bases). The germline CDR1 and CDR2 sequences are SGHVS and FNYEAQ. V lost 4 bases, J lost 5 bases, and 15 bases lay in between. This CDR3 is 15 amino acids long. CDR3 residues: CASSSPQDGNNEQFF. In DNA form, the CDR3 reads TGTGCCAGCAGCTCTCCGCAGGACGGGAACAATGAGCAGTTCTTC.

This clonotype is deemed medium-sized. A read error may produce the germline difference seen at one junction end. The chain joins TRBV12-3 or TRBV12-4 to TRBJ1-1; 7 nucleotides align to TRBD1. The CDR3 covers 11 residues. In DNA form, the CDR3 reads TGTGCCAGCAGGTCCGCGGGACAGCCTGTATTT. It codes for CASRSAGQPVF.

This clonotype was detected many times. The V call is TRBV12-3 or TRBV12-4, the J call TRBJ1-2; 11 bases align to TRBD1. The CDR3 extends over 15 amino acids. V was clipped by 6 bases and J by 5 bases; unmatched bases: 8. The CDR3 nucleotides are TGTGCCAGCAGAGCACCGGGACAGGGGGAATATGGCTACACCTTC. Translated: CASRAPGQGEYGYTF.

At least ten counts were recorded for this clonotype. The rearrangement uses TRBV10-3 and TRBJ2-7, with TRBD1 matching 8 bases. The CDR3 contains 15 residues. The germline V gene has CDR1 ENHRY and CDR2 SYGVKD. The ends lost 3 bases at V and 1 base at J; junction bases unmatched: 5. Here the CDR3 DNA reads TGTGCCATCAGTGATCCCGACAGGGGTTCCTACGAGCAGTACTTC. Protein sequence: CAISDPDRGSYEQYF.

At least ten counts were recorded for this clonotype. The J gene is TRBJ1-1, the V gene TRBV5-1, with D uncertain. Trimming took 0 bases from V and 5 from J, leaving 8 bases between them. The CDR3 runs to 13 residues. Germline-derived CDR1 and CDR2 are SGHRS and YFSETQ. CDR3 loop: CASSLDLGTEAFF. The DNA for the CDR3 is TGCGCCAGCAGCTTGGATCTCGGGACTGAAGCTTTCTTT.

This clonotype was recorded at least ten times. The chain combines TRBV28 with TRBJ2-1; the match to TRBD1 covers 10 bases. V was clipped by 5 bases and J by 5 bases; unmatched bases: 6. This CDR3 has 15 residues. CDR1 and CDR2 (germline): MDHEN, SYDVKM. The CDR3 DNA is TGTGCCAGCAGTCTTGACAGGGGGCGGAACAATGAGCAGTTCTTC. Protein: CASSLDRGRNNEQFF.